Below, 23 T cell receptor beta chains from the same sample are listed, as sequenced in a study of blood T cell repertoires in COVID-19. Measured with immunoSEQ multiplex PCR; TCRdb has only the in-frame clones, and not every one. The sample lists about 230,000 clones; about nine tenths were seen once. The sequencing input was peripheral blood. The receptors stem from a man in his fifties or sixties with COVID-19, enrolled during active disease.

The V and J genes are TRBV27 and TRBJ1-4, with TRBD1 as a possible D gene (5 bases). CDR1 is MNHEY, CDR2 SMNVEV, per germline (reference sequence). The CDR3 has 14 residues. V was clipped by 2 bases and J by 6 bases, with 10 bases between them. Written as DNA, the CDR3 is TGTGCCAGCAGTTTAAGGACAAGAGATGAAAAACTGTTTTTT. Protein product: CASSLRTRDEKLFF.

The chain carries TRBV19 and TRBJ2-1; D remains ambiguous. Germline values: CDR1 LNHDA, CDR2 SQIVND (reference sequence). The CDR3 totals 11 residues. The germline V and J ends were trimmed by 5 bases and 6 bases, with 5 bases remaining between them. CDR3 nucleotides: TGTGCCAGTAGTCAGCGCAATGAGCAGTTCTTC. Residues: CASSQRNEQFF.

The V call is TRBV12-3 or TRBV12-4, the J call TRBJ1-1; D is ambiguous. The V end was cut by 6 bases, the J end by 3 bases, with 11 bases between. CDR3 length equals 13 residues. The CDR3 reads CASRQQGDTEAFF. The CDR3 region has the DNA TGTGCCAGCAGACAACAAGGAGACACTGAAGCTTTCTTT.

This clone has a handful of counts. V usage is TRBV5-4 and J usage is TRBJ2-7, with 10 bases identical to TRBD1. In germline, CDR1 is SGHNT, CDR2 YYREEE (reference sequence). This CDR3 is built from 15 residues. The trim removed 2 bases at V and 2 bases at J, leaving 4 bases unmatched. The CDR3 bases are TGTGCCAGCAGCTTACCGGGACAGGGGACCTACGAGCAGTACTTC. Its protein is CASSLPGQGTYEQYF.

The rearrangement joins TRBV3-1 (or the pseudogene TRBV3-2) to TRBJ1-2; D is unresolved. This CDR3 has 13 residues. Germline CDR1 is LGHDT and CDR2 is YNNKEL (reference sequence). Deletions cut 3 bases from V and 8 bases from J, with 13 bases between. In DNA form, the CDR3 reads TGTGCCAGCAGCCAGCAGGTGGGGAGCGGCTACACCTTC. Protein sequence: CASSQQVGSGYTF.

This chain joins TRBV7-8 and TRBJ1-1; D remains unclear. Germline lookup yields CDR1 SGHVS and CDR2 FQNEAQ. With 5 bases removed from V and 2 bases from J, the gap between germline ends came to 21 bases. The CDR3 runs 17 residues. The CDR3 region is CASSRISGRTLNTEAFF. The DNA for the CDR3 is TGTGCCAGCAGCCGAATTTCCGGGCGGACTCTTAACACTGAAGCTTTCTTT.

The chain links TRBV19 to TRBJ1-1; 7 bases align to TRBD1. Germline V gives CDR1 LNHDA, CDR2 SQIVND (reference sequence). The CDR3 has 14 amino acids. J was trimmed by 3 bases and V by 6 bases; bases with no gene match: 7. The CDR3 sequence is CASRAQGRDTEAFF. CDR3 DNA sequence: TGTGCCAGTAGGGCACAGGGGCGAGACACTGAAGCTTTCTTT.

The gene calls are TRBV9 and TRBJ1-3; 9 bases agree with TRBD1. The V gene end was trimmed by 0 bases and the J gene end by 4 bases; junction bases not matched to a gene: 5. Germline loops: CDR1 SGDLS, CDR2 YYNGEE. The CDR3 covers 16 residues. The CDR3 sequence is CASSVDDRGAGNTIYF. The CDR3 region has the DNA TGTGCCAGCAGCGTAGACGACAGGGGGGCGGGAAACACCATATATTTT.

The CDR3 nucleotides read TGTGCCAGTAGTATAGACCACCGGGACAGGGCGAATCAGCCCCAGCATTTT. Translating gives CASSIDHRDRANQPQHF. The gene calls are TRBV19 and TRBJ1-5; TRBD1 aligns across 9 bases. The CDR3 extends over 17 amino acids. The trim removed 0 bases at V and 4 bases at J, leaving 7 bases unmatched. Per germline, CDR1 LNHDA and CDR2 SQIVND (reference sequence).

This clone was seen a handful of times. The rearrangement joins TRBV24-1 to TRBJ2-7, with 9 bases lining up with TRBD2. Looked up from germline, CDR1 is KGHDR and CDR2 is SFDVKD. Losses at the gene ends were 5 bases for V and 5 bases for J; bases not matched to a gene: 3. CDR3 length: 13 residues. The CDR3 loop is CATSGTSDHEQYF. The CDR3 bases are TGTGCCACCAGTGGGACTAGCGACCACGAGCAGTACTTC.

This clone has a single count. The chain combines TRBV4-2 with TRBJ1-4, with D uncertain. V lost 4 bases, J lost 0 bases, and 15 bases lay in between. Germline CDR1 and CDR2: LGHNA and YNFKEQ. The CDR3 is made up of 17 amino acids. As DNA, the CDR3 is TGTGCCAGCAGCCCGTGGAGAGGGCCCGCAACTAATGAAAAACTGTTTTTT. Its translation is CASSPWRGPATNEKLFF.

CDR3 sequence: CASSQGDTQYF. The CDR3 DNA reads as TGTGCCAGCAGCCAGGGAGATACGCAGTATTTT. The chain is built from TRBV6-5 and TRBJ2-3, with D maybe TRBD1 (5 bases). The CDR3 consists of 11 residues. CDR1 and CDR2 from the germline V gene are MNHEY and SVGAGI. Trimming cost V 6 bases and J 5 bases, with 6 bases left between them.

This clone was counted a single time. The chain joins TRBV4-3 to TRBJ2-3; 10 bases are shared with TRBD1. Looked up from germline, CDR1 is LGHNA and CDR2 is YSLEER. The trim removed 3 bases at V and 2 bases at J, leaving 2 bases unmatched. The CDR3 is 15 amino acids. This chain's CDR3 is CASSQGTGVTDTQYF. CDR3 nucleotides: TGCGCCAGCAGCCAGGGGACAGGGGTCACAGATACGCAGTATTTT.

This chain links TRBV7-8 with TRBJ2-2; unclear D gene. The CDR3 totals 18 residues. CDR1 is SGHVS, CDR2 FQNEAQ, per germline. V lost 4 bases and J lost 0, with 18 bases in between. CDR3 coding DNA: TGTGCCAGCAGCTCTAAAGAGTCTTCGCCCGCGAACACCGGGGAGCTGTTTTTT. Protein product: CASSSKESSPANTGELFF.

This clone was picked up a small number of times. The chain couples TRBV9 to TRBJ1-5, with D perhaps matching TRBD1 (5 bases). This CDR3 contains 15 residues. The V end lost 1 base, the J end lost 6 bases, and 14 bases lay between the germline ends. CDR1 and CDR2 (germline): SGDLS, YYNGEE. CDR3 in DNA: TGTGCCAGCAGCGTAACGGGGGATTGGGGTCAGCCCCAGCATTTT. As protein: CASSVTGDWGQPQHF.

This chain connects TRBV19 to TRBJ2-7, with 7 bases aligning to TRBD1. The germline CDR1 and CDR2 sequences are LNHDA and SQIVND (reference sequence). The CDR3 sequence is 15 residues long. With V trimmed by 5 bases and J by 2 bases, 9 bases remained unmatched. CDR3 sequence reads: CASSDPGQKAYEQYF. The CDR3 DNA reads TGTGCCAGTAGTGATCCGGGACAGAAGGCCTACGAGCAGTACTTC.

The chain recombines TRBV5-5 with TRBJ2-2; D may be TRBD1 (6 bases). V lost 2 bases, J lost 4 bases, and 12 bases lay in between. The germline V gene has CDR1 SGHKS and CDR2 YYEKEE (reference sequence). The CDR3 is made up of 15 amino acids. DNA for the CDR3: TGTGCCAGCAGCTTCCAGGGGTATGGCACCGGGGAGCTGTTTTTT. Protein product: CASSFQGYGTGELFF.

The V and J genes are TRBV5-1 and TRBJ2-1; 10 bases are a match to TRBD1. The germline gives CDR1 SGHRS, CDR2 YFSETQ. The CDR3 sequence is 13 residues long. V shed 5 bases, J shed 6 bases, and the junction held 2 bases outside the gene matches. CDR3 region: CASRGDRGNEQFF. As DNA, the CDR3 is TGCGCCAGCAGGGGGGACAGGGGCAATGAGCAGTTCTTC.

The chain links TRBV10-3 to TRBJ2-2; 8 bases are a match to TRBD1. The CDR3 covers 15 residues. V lost 6 bases to trimming and J lost 6 bases; unmatched junction nucleotides: 9. Germline values: CDR1 ENHRY, CDR2 SYGVKD. The CDR3 loop is CAIRAQGVTSGELFF. Here the CDR3 DNA reads TGTGCCATCAGAGCACAGGGGGTTACGTCCGGGGAGCTGTTTTTT.

The chain carries TRBV18 and TRBJ1-3; D is ambiguous. Between the trimmed V and J ends, which lost 3 bases and 0 bases, there was a span of 12 bases. Looked up from germline, CDR1 is KGHSH and CDR2 is LQKENI. The CDR3 loop spans 16 amino acids. Written as DNA, the CDR3 is TGTGCCAGCTCACCTGCTATGGGCCCCTCTGGAAACACCATATATTTT. This encodes CASSPAMGPSGNTIYF. Full variable domain (outside the CDR3, taken from reference TRBV18 and TRBJ1-3): NAGVMQNPRHLVRRRGQEARLRCSPMKGHSHVYWYRQLPEEGLKFMVYLQKENIIDESGMPKERFSAEFPKEGPSILRIQQVVRGDSAAYFCASSPAMGPSGNTIYFGEGSWLTVV.

The chain combines TRBV20-1 with TRBJ2-5; D remains unclear. The length of the CDR3 is 11 residues. CDR1 DFQATT and CDR2 SNEGSKA come from the germline V gene (reference sequence). Trimming stripped 1 base from V and 9 bases from J, with 9 bases between. The CDR3 here is CSARGPLAQYF. DNA of the CDR3: TGCAGTGCTAGAGGGCCTTTGGCCCAGTACTTC.

This chain joins TRBV5-4 and TRBJ2-3, with 15 bases fitting TRBD2. CDR1 SGHNT and CDR2 YYREEE come from the germline V gene (reference sequence). Trimming at V came to 1 base and at J to 2 bases, leaving 8 bases not matched to a gene. There are 19 residues in the CDR3. As DNA, the CDR3 is TGTGCCAGCAGCTTGCCAAGGGGGACTAGCGGGGGGTTCACAGATACGCAGTATTTT. Its translation: CASSLPRGTSGGFTDTQYF.

The rearrangement links TRBV6-2 or TRBV6-3 to TRBJ2-1, with 10 positions matching TRBD2. Trimming took 1 base from V and 0 from J; bases not matched to a gene: 0. Germline V gene data show CDR1 as MNHEY and CDR2 as SVGEGT. This CDR3 has 16 amino acids. The CDR3 region has the DNA TGTGCCAGCAGTTACTTAGCGGGGGGCTCCTACAATGAGCAGTTCTTC. Its translation: CASSYLAGGSYNEQFF.